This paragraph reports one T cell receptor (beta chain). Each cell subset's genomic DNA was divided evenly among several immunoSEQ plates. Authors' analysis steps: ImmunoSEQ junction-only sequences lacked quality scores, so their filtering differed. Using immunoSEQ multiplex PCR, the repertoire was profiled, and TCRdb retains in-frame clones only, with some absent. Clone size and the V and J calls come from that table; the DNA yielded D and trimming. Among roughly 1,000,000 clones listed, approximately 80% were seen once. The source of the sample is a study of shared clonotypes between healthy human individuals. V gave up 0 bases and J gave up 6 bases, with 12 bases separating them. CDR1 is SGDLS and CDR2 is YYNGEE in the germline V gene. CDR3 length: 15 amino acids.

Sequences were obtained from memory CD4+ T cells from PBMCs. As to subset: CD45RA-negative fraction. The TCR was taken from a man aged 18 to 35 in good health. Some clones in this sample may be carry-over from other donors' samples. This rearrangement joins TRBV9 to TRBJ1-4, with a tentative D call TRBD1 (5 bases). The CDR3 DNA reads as TGTGCCAGCAGCGTAGGGTCGGGGGGAGATGAAAAACTGTTTTTT. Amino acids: CASSVGSGGDEKLFF. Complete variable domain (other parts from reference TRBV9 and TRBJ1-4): DSGVTQTPKHLITATGQRVTLRCSPRSGDLSVYWYQQSLDQGLQFLIQYYNGEERAKGNILERFSAQQFPDLHSELNLSSLELGDSALYFCASSVGSGGDEKLFFGSGTQLSVL.